The rows below give T cell receptor beta chains drawn from one sample of a study of monozygotic twins with inflammatory bowel disease. TCRdb re-called the 5' RACE reads and catalogs CDR3 proteins one per entry, DNA excluded. The data include about 140,000 distinct CDR3 sequences; the top ten clones carry around 1.3%. Sequenced input: blood. Receptors were obtained from a human donor with ulcerative colitis or Crohn's disease, or a healthy co-twin of an affected twin (not recorded which). The CDR3 runs from the conserved cysteine through the conserved F or W.

>TRBV24-1|TRBJ2-3
CATSVGRGTRADTQYF
>TRBV6-5|TRBJ1-5
CASSYGTGDQPQHF
>TRBV7-8|TRBJ1-3
CASSGDRASGNTIYF
>TRBV7-9|TRBJ2-3
CASSLPVAGLFTDTQYF
>TRBV28|TRBJ2-7
CASSFRDRVSYEQYF
>TRBV14|TRBJ1-1
CASSHRRNTEAFF
>TRBV20-1|TRBJ1-2
CSASKGGYGYTF
>TRBV5-1|TRBJ2-3
CASSPSLDPDTQYF
>TRBV11-3|TRBJ2-1
CASSFGLAGEVEQFF
>TRBV19|TRBJ1-1
CATTERYERTEAFF
>TRBV5-5|TRBJ1-1
CASSPKWTGNTEAFF
>TRBV7-9|TRBJ2-1
CASSFVDREQFF
>TRBV5-1|TRBJ2-1
CASSLRGTGGPYSYNEQFF
>TRBV19|TRBJ2-7
CASRGDEGTSYEQYF
>TRBV20-1|TRBJ2-7
CSARERQGGHREQYF
>TRBV27|TRBJ2-1
CASSFIQRETEQFF
>TRBV11-2|TRBJ2-2
CASSLGVLAGVPTGELFF
>TRBV18|TRBJ1-4
CASSPYPGSEEKLFF
>TRBV5-1|TRBJ2-2
CASSLDSGRATGELFF
>TRBV27|TRBJ2-5
CASQGGTFQETQYF
>TRBV7-2|TRBJ1-2
CASSPQQATLANYGYTF
>TRBV24-1|TRBJ1-2
CATSDSGQGPNYGYTF